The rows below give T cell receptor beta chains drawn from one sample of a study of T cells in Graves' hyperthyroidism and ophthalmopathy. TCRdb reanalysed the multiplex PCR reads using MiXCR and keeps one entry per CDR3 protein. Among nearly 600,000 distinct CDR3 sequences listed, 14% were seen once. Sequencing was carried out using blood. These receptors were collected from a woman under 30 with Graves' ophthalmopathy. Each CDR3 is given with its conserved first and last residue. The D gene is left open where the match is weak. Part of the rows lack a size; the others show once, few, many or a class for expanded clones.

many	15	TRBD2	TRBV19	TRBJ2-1	CASSIGGRTYNEQFF	TGTGCCAGTAGTATTGGCGGGAGGACCTACAATGAGCAGTTCTTC
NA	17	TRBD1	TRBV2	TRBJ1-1	CASSEFGTEIMNTEAFF	TGTGCCAGCAGTGAGTTCGGGACAGAAATCATGAACACTGAAGCTTTCTTT
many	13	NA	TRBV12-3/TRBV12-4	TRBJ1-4	CATSWDRNEKLFF	TGTGCCACCTCCTGGGATAGGAATGAAAAACTGTTTTTT
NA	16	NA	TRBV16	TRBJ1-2	CASSPLDRSGNYGYTF	TGTGCCAGCAGCCCACTCGACAGGTCTGGGAACTATGGCTACACCTTC
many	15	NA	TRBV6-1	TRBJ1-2	CASSDPAESNYGYTF	TGTGCCAGCAGTGACCCAGCGGAATCTAACTATGGCTACACCTTC
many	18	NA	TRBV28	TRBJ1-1	CASSLWPGESDGDTEAFF	TGTGCCAGCAGTTTATGGCCAGGTGAATCCGATGGGGACACTGAAGCTTTCTTT
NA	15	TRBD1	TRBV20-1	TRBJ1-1	CSARRDRGLQTEAFF	TGCAGTGCTAGGCGGGACAGGGGGCTACAGACTGAAGCTTTCTTT
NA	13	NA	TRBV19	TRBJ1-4	CASSIERARKLFF	TGTGCCAGTAGTATAGAGAGGGCTCGGAAACTGTTTTTT
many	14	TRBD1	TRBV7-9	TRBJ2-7	CASSLDRGHYEQYF	TGTGCCAGCAGCTTAGACAGGGGGCATTACGAGCAGTACTTC
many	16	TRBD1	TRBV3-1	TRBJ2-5	CASSQVDRGALQTQYF	TGTGCCAGCAGCCAAGTGGACAGGGGGGCTTTGCAGACCCAGTACTTC
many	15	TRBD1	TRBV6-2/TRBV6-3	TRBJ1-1	CASSYDRDPNTEAFF	TGTGCCAGCAGTTACGACAGGGACCCGAACACTGAAGCTTTCTTT
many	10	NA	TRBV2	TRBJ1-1	CASSDTEAFF	TGTGCCAGCAGTGACACTGAAGCTTTCTTT
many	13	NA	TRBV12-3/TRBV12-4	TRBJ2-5	CASSLGLTETQYF	TGTGCCAGCAGTTTAGGCTTGACGGAGACCCAGTACTTC
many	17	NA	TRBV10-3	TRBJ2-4	CAISESVLTLAKNIQYF	TGTGCCATCAGTGAATCGGTGTTGACATTAGCCAAAAACATTCAGTACTTC
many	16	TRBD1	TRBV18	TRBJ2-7	CASSPQGQGLLYEQYF	TGTGCCAGCTCACCACAGGGACAGGGTCTTCTCTACGAGCAGTACTTC
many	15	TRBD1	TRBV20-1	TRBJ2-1	CSARDRQGSYNEQFF	TGCAGTGCTAGAGATCGACAGGGTTCTTACAATGAGCAGTTCTTC
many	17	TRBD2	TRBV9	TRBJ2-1	CASSSPTSGSSYNEQFF	TGTGCCAGCAGCTCCCCGACTAGCGGCAGCTCCTACAATGAGCAGTTCTTC
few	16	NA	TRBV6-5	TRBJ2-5	CASSYSTSTRLETQYF	TGTGCCAGCAGTTACTCAACTAGTACGCGGCTAGAGACCCAGTACTTC
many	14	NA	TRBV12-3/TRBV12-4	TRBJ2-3	CASSLDPPPDTQYF	TGTGCCAGCAGTTTAGACCCGCCCCCCGATACGCAGTATTTT
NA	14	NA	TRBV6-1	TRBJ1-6	CASTPVGRNSPLHF	TGTGCCAGCACCCCCGTCGGGAGAAATTCACCCCTCCACTTT
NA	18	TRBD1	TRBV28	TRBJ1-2	CASSGALGTGGVLYGYTF	TGTGCCAGCAGTGGGGCCCTCGGGACAGGGGGCGTTCTCTATGGCTACACCTTC
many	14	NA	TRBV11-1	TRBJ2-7	CASSFSPTSYEQYF	TGTGCCAGCAGCTTTTCCCCTACCTCCTACGAGCAGTACTTC
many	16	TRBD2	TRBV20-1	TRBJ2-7	CSARDPSGKAPYEQYF	TGCAGTGCTAGAGATCCTAGCGGCAAGGCACCCTACGAGCAGTACTTC
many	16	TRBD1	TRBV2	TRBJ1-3	CASRRASGGKGNTIYF	TGTGCCAGCAGGAGGGCGTCAGGGGGAAAAGGAAACACCATATATTTT
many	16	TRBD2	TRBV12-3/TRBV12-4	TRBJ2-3	CASSLWAGGLTDTQYF	TGTGCCAGCAGTTTATGGGCGGGAGGTCTGACAGATACGCAGTATTTT
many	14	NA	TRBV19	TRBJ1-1	CASTPGGRAAEAFF	TGTGCCAGCACCCCGGGGGGGCGCGCGGCTGAAGCTTTCTTT
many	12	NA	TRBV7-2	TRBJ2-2	CASSLYNGELFF	TGTGCCAGCAGCCTCTATAACGGGGAGCTGTTTTTT
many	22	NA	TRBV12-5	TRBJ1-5	CASGLADRFSSRENRLNQPQHF	TGTGCTAGTGGTTTGGCCGATCGCTTCTCATCGCGGGAGAACAGGTTAAATCAGCCCCAGCATTTT
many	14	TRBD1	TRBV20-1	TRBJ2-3	CSAEGATVTDTQYF	TGCAGTGCTGAGGGGGCGACGGTGACAGATACGCAGTATTTT